The 25 T cell receptor beta chains below come from one sample, sequenced in a study of OX40 agonist ivuxolimab in advanced cancers. Measured with immunoSEQ multiplex PCR; TCRdb has only the in-frame clones, and not every one. The table lists fewer than 10,000 clones, 86% of them singletons. The sample in question was CD4+ or CD8+ T cells sorted from blood, obtained in a trial of the OX40 agonist ivuxolimab. The receptors were gathered from an adult with an advanced solid tumor such as melanoma, head and neck, liver or kidney cancer.

The sample holds a few counts of this clone. This chain's CDR3 is CSGRGTGSYNEQFF. CDR3 bases: TGCAGCGGACGCGGGACCGGCTCCTACAATGAGCAGTTCTTC. The gene calls are TRBV29-1 and TRBJ2-1; D possibly corresponds to TRBD2 (6 bases). V lost 7 bases and J lost 0, with 13 bases in between. Germline CDR1 is SQVTM and CDR2 is ANQGSEA. The CDR3 has 14 residues.

This chain joins TRBV28 and TRBJ1-1, with D possibly TRBD1 on 6 matching bases. CDR3 length equals 14 residues. With 8 bases removed from V and 0 bases from J, the gap between germline ends came to 13 bases. From germline, CDR1 is MDHEN and CDR2 SYDVKM. The CDR3 reads CASSGHFLNTEAFF. In DNA, the CDR3 is TGTGCCAGCTCGGGACATTTTCTGAACACTGAAGCTTTCTTT.

The J gene is TRBJ2-7, the V gene TRBV18, with 8 bases matching TRBD1. The CDR3 consists of 14 residues. With 3 bases clipped from V and 3 bases from J, the junction kept 4 bases outside the gene matches. Germline CDR1 is KGHSH and CDR2 is LQKENI. The CDR3 reads CASSPGTGDYEQYF. CDR3 coding DNA: TGTGCCAGCTCACCGGGGACAGGTGACTACGAGCAGTACTTC.

The chain uses TRBV28 and TRBJ2-2; 7 bases agree with TRBD2. Germline trimming cut 8 bases from V and 6 bases from J; bases unmatched to any gene: 9. CDR1 and CDR2 (germline): MDHEN, SYDVKM. The CDR3 extends over 14 amino acids. The CDR3 reads CASARGGIAGELFF. The CDR3 nucleotides read TGTGCCAGCGCGAGGGGAGGGATCGCCGGGGAGCTGTTTTTT.

The chain combines TRBV5-1 with TRBJ2-5; weak D call: TRBD1 (6 bases). There are 15 residues in the CDR3. Per the germline V gene, CDR1 is SGHRS and CDR2 is YFSETQ. Deletions cut 0 bases from V and 2 bases from J, with 11 bases between. CDR3 sequence reads: CASSLDRDLQETQYF. DNA for the CDR3: TGCGCCAGCAGCTTGGACAGGGACCTACAAGAGACCCAGTACTTC.

The chain employs TRBV7-2 and TRBJ1-2; 9 nucleotides line up with TRBD1. CDR1 is SGHTA and CDR2 is FQGNSA in the germline V gene. J gave up 8 bases and V 3 bases, and 13 bases lay outside the gene matches. This CDR3 spans 16 amino acids. The CDR3, as DNA: TGTGCCAGCAGCTTCCTAGGGACAGGGCGGGGTATGGGCTACACCTTC. This translates into CASSFLGTGRGMGYTF.

V and J are TRBV11-1 and TRBJ2-7; the match to TRBD1 covers 12 bases. This CDR3 has 15 residues. Germline V gene lookup returns CDR1 SGHAT and CDR2 FQDESV (reference sequence). Unmatched junction bases numbered 13, after V lost 3 bases and J lost 13 bases. DNA for the CDR3: TGTGCCAGCAGCTTCATGCGGGACAGGGGGCGTTTGGTATACTTC. This encodes CASSFMRDRGRLVYF.

This clone was found a few times. The V and J genes are TRBV18 and TRBJ1-2; 9 bases match TRBD1. This CDR3 spans 15 amino acids. V lost 5 bases, J lost 7 bases, and 11 bases stayed unmatched. Germline V CDR1 and CDR2: KGHSH, LQKENI. Here the CDR3 DNA reads TGTGCCAGCTCAAGTGGCGGACAGGGGCTGCTTGGCTACACCTTC. Its translation is CASSSGGQGLLGYTF. The whole variable domain, remainder taken from reference TRBV18 and TRBJ1-2, is NAGVMQNPRHLVRRRGQEARLRCSPMKGHSHVYWYRQLPEEGLKFMVYLQKENIIDESGMPKERFSAEFPKEGPSILRIQQVVRGDSAAYFCASSSGGQGLLGYTFGSGTRLTVV.

DNA for the CDR3: TGTGCCAGCAGTAACGGACGGACGACTAACTATGGCTACACCTTC. This codes for CASSNGRTTNYGYTF. The V call is TRBV2, the J call TRBJ1-2, with D unresolved. V lost 5 bases and J lost 0, with 13 bases in between. The length of the CDR3 is 15 residues. CDR1 is SNHLY and CDR2 is FYNNEI in the germline V gene.

The chain is built from TRBV7-6 and TRBJ2-1; D possibly matches TRBD1 or TRBD2 (5 bases each). With 1 base removed from V and 9 bases from J, the gap between germline ends came to 13 bases. The CDR3 consists of 14 residues. Germline V lookup: CDR1 SGHVS, CDR2 FNYEAQ. CDR3 coding DNA: TGTGCCAGCAGCTTAGACCGGAGGCAGGGTGAGCAGTTCTTC. Amino acid sequence: CASSLDRRQGEQFF.

CDR3 bases: TGCGCCAGCAGCTTGTTCTCCGGGGAGCAGTTCTTC. It translates to CASSLFSGEQFF. The V and J genes are TRBV5-1 and TRBJ2-1; D is unclear. The V gene lost 1 base and the J gene lost 10 bases, with 9 bases spanning the gap. The CDR3 consists of 12 residues. Germline assignment: CDR1 SGHRS and CDR2 YFSETQ.

The chain combines TRBV5-1 with TRBJ2-5; D might be TRBD2 (6 bases). The CDR3 runs to 14 residues. In germline, CDR1 is SGHRS, CDR2 YFSETQ. V lost 4 bases to trimming and J lost 5 bases, with 15 bases between them. The CDR3 spells CASSGGTLGETQYF. The CDR3, as DNA: TGCGCCAGCAGCGGCGGGACTCTGGGGGAGACCCAGTACTTC.

V gene TRBV7-9 combines with J gene TRBJ2-7; the match to TRBD1 covers 10 bases. V was clipped by 0 bases and J by 2 bases; unmatched bases: 4. The CDR3 length is 16 residues. Germline values: CDR1 SEHNR, CDR2 FQNEAQ (reference sequence). For the CDR3, the DNA is TGTGCCAGCAGCTTAGCAGGGACAGGGGCCACCTACGAGCAGTACTTC. It specifies CASSLAGTGATYEQYF.

The chain couples TRBV7-8 to TRBJ2-7; a possible D gene is TRBD2 (5 bases). This CDR3 is built from 16 residues. The V gene lost 3 bases and the J gene lost 6 bases, with 21 bases spanning the gap. Germline V gene sequence: CDR1 SGHVS, CDR2 FQNEAQ. The CDR3 reads CASSFLRGSAQLEQYF. The CDR3 nucleotides are TGTGCCAGCAGCTTTCTCCGTGGTAGCGCCCAACTCGAGCAGTACTTC.

This chain connects TRBV21-1 to TRBJ2-6; the table assigns TRBD1, which was not confirmed against the DNA. TRBV21-1 is listed as a pseudogene. CDR3 length equals 19 residues. In nucleotides, the CDR3 is TGTGCCAGCAGCAGACGGGACAGAATTAGACTAGGTGGGGCCAACGTCCTGACTTTC. Translating gives CASSRRDRIRLGGANVLTF.

V and J are TRBV7-3 and TRBJ2-2; D not resolved. Trimming took 5 bases from V and 7 from J, leaving 11 bases between them. Germline V lookup: CDR1 SGHTA, CDR2 FQGTGA. The CDR3 has 13 residues. The CDR3: CASSPDGNGELFF. The CDR3 nucleotides read TGTGCCAGCAGCCCCGATGGCAACGGGGAGCTGTTTTTT. The full variable domain, rest sourced from reference TRBV7-3 and TRBJ2-2, is GAGVSQTPSNKVTEKGKYVELRCDPISGHTALYWYRQSLGQGPEFLIYFQGTGAADDSGLPNDRFFAVRPEGSVSTLKIQRTERGDSAVYLCASSPDGNGELFFGEGSRLTVL.

The rearrangement links TRBV5-6 to TRBJ1-2; D remains ambiguous. This CDR3 spans 14 amino acids. V lost 4 bases, J lost 1 base, and 11 bases lay in between. Germline CDR1 and CDR2: SGHDT and YYEEEE. CDR3 in DNA: TGTGCCAGCAGCGCTGCGGGAGTTAACTATGGCTACACCTTC. It specifies CASSAAGVNYGYTF.

Turning to this clone: The junction differs from germline at one of its ends, possibly a read error. The chain couples TRBV11-2 to TRBJ1-2; D remains ambiguous. The length of the CDR3 is 13 residues. The V gene's germline CDR1 is SGHAT and CDR2 FQNNGV. The CDR3 DNA is TGTGCCAGCAGCTTAGATCAACAGATCTTGCTAAACTTC. It codes for CASSLDQQILLNF.

This rearrangement joins TRBV29-1 to TRBJ2-5; 14 bases match TRBD2. The germline gives CDR1 SQVTM, CDR2 ANQGSEA. V gave up 7 bases and J gave up 5 bases; unmatched junction bases: 6. The CDR3 consists of 14 residues. CDR3 amino acids: CSAERLAGGETQYF. CDR3 DNA sequence: TGCAGCGCGGAGCGACTAGCGGGGGGGGAGACCCAGTACTTC.

The genes are TRBV11-2 and TRBJ1-1; D uncertain. The CDR3 runs 11 residues. The V gene lost 5 bases and the J gene lost 0 bases, with 1 base spanning the gap. Germline assignment: CDR1 SGHAT and CDR2 FQNNGV. The CDR3 DNA reads as TGTGCCAGCAGCATGAACACTGAAGCTTTCTTT. Translation gives CASSMNTEAFF. The entire variable domain, with the rest obtained from reference TRBV11-2 and TRBJ1-1, is as follows: EAGVAQSPRYKIIEKRQSVAFWCNPISGHATLYWYQQILGQGPKLLIQFQNNGVVDDSQLPKDRFSAERLKGVDSTLKIQPAKLEDSAVYLCASSMNTEAFFGQGTRLTVV.

The chain combines TRBV5-8 with TRBJ1-1; 12 nucleotides align to TRBD1. The CDR3 runs 17 residues. V was pared by 5 bases and J by 0 bases, with 8 bases of the junction left unmatched. CDR1 and CDR2 from the germline V gene are SGHTS and YDEGEE. The CDR3 region is CASSRDRGLYMNTEAFF. The CDR3, as DNA: TGTGCCAGCAGTCGGGACAGGGGGCTATATATGAACACTGAAGCTTTCTTT.

The V gene is TRBV7-2, the J gene TRBJ2-2, with 8 positions matching TRBD1. Germline assignment: CDR1 SGHTA and CDR2 FQGNSA. CDR3 length: 15 residues. V trimming: 7 bases; J trimming: 4 bases; junction bases outside the gene matches: 8. CDR3 nucleotides: TGTGCCAGCATCCCCGGGGGACAGGTCACCGGGGAGCTGTTTTTT. Protein product: CASIPGGQVTGELFF.

This rearrangement joins TRBV27 to TRBJ2-7, with TRBD2 matching over 11 bases. Germline V gene data show CDR1 as MNHEY and CDR2 as SMNVEV (reference sequence). The ends lost 10 bases at V and 2 bases at J; junction bases unmatched: 4. The CDR3 spans 13 residues. CDR3 DNA sequence: TGTGCCACCGGGACTAGCGGTCCCTACGAGCAGTACTTC. This sequence encodes CATGTSGPYEQYF.

The CDR3 region has the DNA TGTGCCTGGAGTGTCTTCACTAGAGACACCGGGGAGCTGTTTTTT. It specifies CAWSVFTRDTGELFF. The chain links TRBV30 to TRBJ2-2; D may be TRBD2 (5 bases). V was shortened by 0 bases and J by 3 bases, with 11 bases between the two germline ends. The CDR3 has 15 amino acids. CDR1 GTSNPN and CDR2 SVGIG come from the germline V gene (reference sequence). Variable domain in full (rest from reference TRBV30 and TRBJ2-2): SQTIHQWPATLVQPVGSPLSLECTVEGTSNPNLYWYRQAAGRGLQLLFYSVGIGQISSEVPQNLSASRPQDRQFILSSKKLLLSDSGFYLCAWSVFTRDTGELFFGEGSRLTVL.

The V call is TRBV11-2, the J call TRBJ2-2; tentative D call: TRBD2 (6 bases). V was shortened by 5 bases and J by 0 bases, with 13 bases between the two germline ends. Germline CDR1 reads SGHAT; CDR2 reads FQNNGV. This CDR3 contains 16 residues. Here the CDR3 reads CASSLKGTSNTGELFF. The CDR3 coding sequence is TGTGCCAGCAGCCTAAAGGGGACTTCGAACACCGGGGAGCTGTTTTTT.